What follows are 23 T cell receptor beta chains derived from one specimen sequenced in a study of cytomegalovirus exposure and HLA in healthy donors (dated by TCRdb to the late 2010s). Library generation was performed with the immunoSEQ multiplex PCR assay. A mixture of 60 forward primers for TCR Vbeta segments and 13 reverse primers for TCR Jbeta segments was used in the multiplex PCR. TCRdb limited this immuneACCESS table to in-frame rearrangements with V and J called. A share of clones is missing; checked studies link under half to unresolved V genes, and the rest is unexplained. The sample includes about 150,000 clones, with just under 70% observed a single time. The top ten clonotypes cover almost 4.5% of the sample. Sequenced material: PBMCs. The receptors come from a man in his sixties in good health and CMV-seronegative.

This clone was found a few times. This rearrangement joins TRBV11-2 to TRBJ2-3; possibly TRBD1 for D (5 bases). This CDR3 contains 18 residues. The germline gives CDR1 SGHAT, CDR2 FQNNGV. Trimming removed 0 bases from V and 1 base from J, with 17 bases in between. CDR3 sequence (DNA): TGTGCCAGCAGCTTAGATCCGACAGATACTATGCGCACAGATACGCAGTATTTT. Translated: CASSLDPTDTMRTDTQYF. Together with reference TRBV11-2 and TRBJ2-3, the CDR3 gives the full variable domain: EAGVAQSPRYKIIEKRQSVAFWCNPISGHATLYWYQQILGQGPKLLIQFQNNGVVDDSQLPKDRFSAERLKGVDSTLKIQPAKLEDSAVYLCASSLDPTDTMRTDTQYFGPGTRLTVL.

The V call is TRBV30, the J call TRBJ1-2; maybe TRBD1 (5 bases). Germline V gives CDR1 GTSNPN, CDR2 SVGIG (reference sequence). V was clipped by 2 bases and J by 2 bases, with 9 bases between them. The CDR3 extends over 13 amino acids. CDR3: CAWSKGANYGYTF. The DNA for the CDR3 is TGTGCCTGGAGTAAAGGGGCCAACTATGGCTACACCTTC. The whole variable domain, remainder taken from reference TRBV30 and TRBJ1-2, is SQTIHQWPATLVQPVGSPLSLECTVEGTSNPNLYWYRQAAGRGLQLLFYSVGIGQISSEVPQNLSASRPQDRQFILSSKKLLLSDSGFYLCAWSKGANYGYTFGSGTRLTVV.

This rearrangement joins TRBV10-3 to TRBJ2-7; 12 bases line up with TRBD2. The CDR3 length is 17 residues. V trimming: 4 bases; J trimming: 4 bases; junction bases outside the gene matches: 11. The germline gives CDR1 ENHRY, CDR2 SYGVKD. The CDR3 bases are TGTGCCATCAGTGGGGGGAAGACTAGCGGGAGTTGGTACGAGCAGTACTTC. It specifies CAISGGKTSGSWYEQYF.

The chain carries TRBV4-3 and TRBJ2-1; TRBD1 matches at 7 bases. This CDR3 has 16 amino acids. Germline V gene data show CDR1 as LGHNA and CDR2 as YSLEER. The V and J ends lost 3 bases and 10 bases, in that order; junction bases with no gene match: 15. For the CDR3, the DNA is TGCGCCAGCAGCCAGTCAGGGGGTCCCTCGCTAGGGGAGCAGTTCTTC. It translates to CASSQSGGPSLGEQFF.

The rearrangement uses TRBV9 and TRBJ1-1; D gene unclear. Germline V gene sequence: CDR1 SGDLS, CDR2 YYNGEE. With 0 bases removed from V and 4 bases from J, the gap between germline ends came to 16 bases. The CDR3 covers 16 residues. CDR3 sequence reads: CASSVATGGLSTEAFF. As DNA, the CDR3 is TGTGCCAGCAGCGTAGCTACGGGAGGGCTTTCCACTGAAGCTTTCTTT.

A single count supports this clone. The V gene is TRBV6-6, the J gene TRBJ1-5; no reliable D call. The V and J ends lost 4 bases and 4 bases respectively, with 5 bases between them. From germline, CDR1 is MNHNY and CDR2 SVGAGI (reference sequence). This CDR3 comprises 12 residues. CDR3: CASSFPNQPQHF. The DNA for the CDR3 is TGTGCCAGCAGTTTCCCGAATCAGCCCCAGCATTTT.

The chain is built from TRBV6-1 and TRBJ1-2, with 9 bases fitting TRBD1. V shed 2 bases, J shed 4 bases, and the junction held 5 bases outside the gene matches. CDR1 is MNHNS, CDR2 SASEGT, per germline. The CDR3 loop spans 15 amino acids. CDR3 protein: CASSERTGEAYGYTF. CDR3 bases: TGTGCCAGCAGTGAACGGACAGGGGAGGCCTATGGCTACACCTTC.

The chain recombines TRBV2 with TRBJ1-1; D call uncertain. This CDR3 is 15 amino acids long. Germline V lookup: CDR1 SNHLY, CDR2 FYNNEI. V gave up 1 base and J gave up 2 bases, with 11 bases separating them. The CDR3 spells CASSEEGGANTEAFF. DNA of the CDR3: TGTGCCAGCAGTGAAGAAGGAGGAGCCAACACTGAAGCTTTCTTT.

Regarding this clone: Germline is not matched at one junction end, which may reflect a read error. This chain connects TRBV7-7 to TRBJ2-3; the match to TRBD2 covers 8 bases. Germline values: CDR1 SSHAT, CDR2 FNYEAQ (reference sequence). This CDR3 spans 16 amino acids. The CDR3, as DNA: TGTGCTAGCAGCCCCGGAACTAGCGGTTACACAGATACGCAGTATTTT. Its translation is CASSPGTSGYTDTQYF.

This clone is a singleton in its sample. This chain connects TRBV28 to TRBJ1-4; maybe TRBD1 (6 bases). The CDR3 has 15 amino acids. The germline V gene encodes CDR1 MDHEN and CDR2 SYDVKM. V gave up 4 bases and J gave up 5 bases, with 14 bases separating them. The CDR3 spells CASSYPGRGNEKLFF. CDR3 coding DNA: TGTGCCAGCAGTTACCCTGGGAGGGGGAATGAAAAACTGTTTTTT.

The V call is TRBV19, the J call TRBJ2-7; D perhaps matches TRBD1 (6 bases). Germline V gene lookup returns CDR1 LNHDA and CDR2 SQIVND (reference sequence). There are 14 residues in the CDR3. Trimming stripped 10 bases from V and 2 bases from J, with 18 bases between. In DNA, the CDR3 is TGTGCCACTGTACACCGGGACAACACCTACGAGCAGTACTTC. This encodes CATVHRDNTYEQYF.

This clone was picked up a small number of times. The V and J genes are TRBV6-6 and TRBJ1-6, with 9 bases aligning to TRBD1. Germline loops: CDR1 MNHNY, CDR2 SVGAGI (reference sequence). This CDR3 contains 14 residues. The ends lost 2 bases at V and 7 bases at J; junction bases unmatched: 0. CDR3 DNA sequence: TGTGCCAGCAGTTACGGGACAGGGAATTCACCCCTCCACTTT. Encoded protein: CASSYGTGNSPLHF.

This clone has just a few counts. The chain couples TRBV19 to TRBJ1-1; D possibly corresponds to TRBD1 (5 bases). The CDR3 is 13 residues long. With 6 bases removed from V and 1 base from J, the gap between germline ends came to 9 bases. The germline V gene encodes CDR1 LNHDA and CDR2 SQIVND (reference sequence). The CDR3 DNA reads TGTGCCAGTAGGCTCCAGGGGAACACTGAAGCTTTCTTT. It yields the protein CASRLQGNTEAFF.

The V gene is TRBV4-3, the J gene TRBJ2-7; D is undetermined. The CDR3 extends over 17 amino acids. V was shortened by 0 bases and J by 0 bases, with 15 bases between the two germline ends. Germline V gene lookup returns CDR1 LGHNA and CDR2 YSLEER. This CDR3 reads CASSQDPRSSGSYEQYF. The CDR3 DNA is TGCGCCAGCAGCCAAGACCCTAGATCATCGGGCTCCTACGAGCAGTACTTC.

The V and J genes are TRBV7-9 and TRBJ2-7, with D hard to call. This CDR3 comprises 12 residues. Trimming stripped 5 bases from V and 3 bases from J, with 8 bases between. In germline, CDR1 is SEHNR, CDR2 FQNEAQ (reference sequence). The CDR3 here is CASSPQFYEQYF. CDR3 bases: TGTGCCAGCAGCCCACAGTTCTACGAGCAGTACTTC. Looking up the rest from reference TRBV7-9 and TRBJ2-7 gives the full variable domain: DTGVSQNPRHKITKRGQNVTFRCDPISEHNRLYWYRQTLGQGPEFLTYFQNEAQLEKSRLLSDRFSAERPKGSFSTLEIQRTEQGDSAMYLCASSPQFYEQYFGPGTRLTVT.

The rearrangement uses TRBV29-1 and TRBJ2-7; TRBD2 aligns across 14 bases. Germline loops: CDR1 SQVTM, CDR2 ANQGSEA. J lost 4 bases, V lost 5 bases, and 4 bases had no gene match. The CDR3 length is 14 residues. CDR3 region: CSVLGTSGRYEQYF. DNA for the CDR3: TGCAGCGTTCTCGGGACTAGCGGGAGATACGAGCAGTACTTC.

In this sample, this clone turned up once. CDR3 loop: CASSSPGLAVYEQYF. DNA for the CDR3: TGTGCCAGCAGCTCCCCCGGACTAGCGGTCTACGAGCAGTACTTC. The chain is built from TRBV7-2 and TRBJ2-7; 10 bases are a match to TRBD2. Germline V gene sequence: CDR1 SGHTA, CDR2 FQGNSA. The CDR3 length is 15 residues. Trimming removed 4 bases from V and 3 bases from J; junction bases left unmatched: 6.

The V call is TRBV5-1, the J call TRBJ2-3, with no clear D. The germline V gene has CDR1 SGHRS and CDR2 YFSETQ. The CDR3 has 12 residues. V lost 2 bases and J 2 bases, leaving 3 bases between the germline ends. Here the CDR3 reads CASSLYTDTQYF. CDR3 DNA sequence: TGCGCCAGCAGCTTATACACAGATACGCAGTATTTT.

The chain recombines TRBV18 with TRBJ2-1; TRBD1 agrees at 8 bases. This CDR3 spans 13 amino acids. Germline V gene sequence: CDR1 KGHSH, CDR2 LQKENI. V trimming: 2 bases; J trimming: 10 bases; junction bases outside the gene matches: 4. CDR3 in DNA: TGTGCCAGCTCACCATCCCGGGACAGGGAGCAGTTCTTC. Amino acid sequence: CASSPSRDREQFF.

The CDR3: CASSLGREDEQFF. Here the CDR3 DNA reads TGTGCCAGCAGTTTGGGCAGGGAGGATGAGCAGTTCTTC. This chain uses TRBV28 with TRBJ2-1, with a tentative D call TRBD2 (6 bases). The V end was cut by 3 bases, the J end by 8 bases, with 11 bases between. Germline values: CDR1 MDHEN, CDR2 SYDVKM. This CDR3 region has 13 residues.

The chain carries TRBV19 and TRBJ1-1; 10 bases fit TRBD1. Germline lookup yields CDR1 LNHDA and CDR2 SQIVND (reference sequence). CDR3 length: 13 residues. V shed 4 bases and J 9 bases; nucleotides not matched to a gene: 5. The CDR3 DNA follows: TGTGCCAGTAGTACAGGGACAGGGGACAAAGCTTTCTTT. Its protein is CASSTGTGDKAFF.

J is TRBJ2-5 and V is TRBV18; no clear D. There are 14 residues in the CDR3. Germline CDR1 reads KGHSH; CDR2 reads LQKENI. V shed 6 bases and J shed 0 bases, with 11 bases lying between them. The CDR3 nucleotides are TGTGCCAGCTCCCACGAGGCTAACCAAGAGACCCAGTACTTC. The encoded protein is CASSHEANQETQYF.

The rearrangement links TRBV6-4 to TRBJ2-5, with D perhaps matching TRBD2 (6 bases). Between the trimmed V and J ends, which lost 0 bases and 2 bases, there was a span of 10 bases. CDR1 is MRHNA, CDR2 SNTAGT, per germline. The CDR3 contains 15 residues. CDR3 residues: CASSDSPGGQETQYF. The DNA of the CDR3 is TGTGCCAGCAGTGACTCCCCAGGAGGGCAAGAGACCCAGTACTTC.